This record looks at one T cell receptor beta chain sequence and its context. The antigen remains undetermined. The germline V gene encodes CDR1 LNHNV and CDR2 YYDKDF (reference sequence). Trimming removed 5 bases at V and 4 bases at J, with 12 bases between. This CDR3 spans 14 amino acids. The data are from a study of T cells in tumors after PD-1 blockade. About the research overall: During anti-PD-1 treatment, some patients continued daily vismodegib 150 mg. On average, peripheral blood gave around 110,000 TCR templates and about 40,000 unique clonotypes. Study-wide results and caveats: Some novel exhausted tumor clones appeared in pre-treatment blood, suggesting peripheral recruitment.

Genomic DNA template from tumor biopsies or peripheral blood, about 600 ng to 6,004 ng input. Profiled with immunoSEQ multiplex PCR; TCRdb holds only in-frame clones, not every one. The sample has approximately 47,000 clones; 79% are singletons. The chain couples TRBV15 to TRBJ2-1; possibly TRBD1 for D (6 bases). The sequences come from PBMCs, collected before anti-PD-1 therapy. This receptor was taken from a human donor with advanced basal cell or squamous cell carcinoma (not recorded which). The CDR3 DNA reads TGTGCCACCAGCGGAACCGGACAGTACAATGAGCAGTTCTTC. This codes for CATSGTGQYNEQFF. The full variable domain, completed using reference TRBV15 and TRBJ2-1, is DAMVIQNPRYQVTQFGKPVTLSCSQTLNHNVMYWYQQKSSQAPKLLFHYYDKDFNNEADTPDNFQSRRPNTSFCFLDIRSPGLGDTAMYLCATSGTGQYNEQFFGPGTRLTVL.